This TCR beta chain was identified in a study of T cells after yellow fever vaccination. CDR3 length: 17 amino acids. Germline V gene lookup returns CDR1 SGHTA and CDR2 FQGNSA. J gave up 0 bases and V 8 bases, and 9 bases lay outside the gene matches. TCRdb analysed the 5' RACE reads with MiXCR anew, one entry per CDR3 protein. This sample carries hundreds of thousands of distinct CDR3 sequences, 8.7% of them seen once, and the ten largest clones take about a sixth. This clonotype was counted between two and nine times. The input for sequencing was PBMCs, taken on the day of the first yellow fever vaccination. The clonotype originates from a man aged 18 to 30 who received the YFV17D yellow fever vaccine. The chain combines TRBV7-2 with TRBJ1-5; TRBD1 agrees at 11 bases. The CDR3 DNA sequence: TGTGCCAGCCATCCGGGACAGGGGGGCTATAGCAATCAGCCCCAGCATTTT. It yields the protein CASHPGQGGYSNQPQHF.